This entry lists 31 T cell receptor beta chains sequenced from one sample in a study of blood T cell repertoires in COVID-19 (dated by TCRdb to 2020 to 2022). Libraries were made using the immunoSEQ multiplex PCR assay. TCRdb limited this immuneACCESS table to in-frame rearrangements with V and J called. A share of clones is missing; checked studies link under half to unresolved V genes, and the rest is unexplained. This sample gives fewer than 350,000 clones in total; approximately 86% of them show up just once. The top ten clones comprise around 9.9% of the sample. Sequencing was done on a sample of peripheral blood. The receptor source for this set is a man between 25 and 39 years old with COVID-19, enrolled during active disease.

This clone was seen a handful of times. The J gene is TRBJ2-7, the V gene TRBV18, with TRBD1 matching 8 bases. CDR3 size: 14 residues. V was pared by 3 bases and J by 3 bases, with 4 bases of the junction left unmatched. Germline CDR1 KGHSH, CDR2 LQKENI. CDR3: CASSPSGQDYEQYF. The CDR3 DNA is TGTGCCAGCTCACCTTCGGGACAGGACTACGAGCAGTACTTC.

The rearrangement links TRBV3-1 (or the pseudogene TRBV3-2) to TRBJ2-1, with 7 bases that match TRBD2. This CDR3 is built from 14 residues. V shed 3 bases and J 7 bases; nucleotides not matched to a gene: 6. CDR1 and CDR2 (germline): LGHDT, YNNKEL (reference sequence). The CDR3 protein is CASSQSLAVNEQFF. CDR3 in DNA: TGTGCCAGCAGCCAGTCCCTAGCGGTAAATGAGCAGTTCTTC.

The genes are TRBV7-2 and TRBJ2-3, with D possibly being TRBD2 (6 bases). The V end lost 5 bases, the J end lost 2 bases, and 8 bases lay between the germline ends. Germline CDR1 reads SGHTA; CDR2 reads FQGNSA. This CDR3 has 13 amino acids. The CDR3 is CASSADYTDTQYF. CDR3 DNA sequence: TGTGCCAGCAGCGCGGACTACACAGATACGCAGTATTTT.

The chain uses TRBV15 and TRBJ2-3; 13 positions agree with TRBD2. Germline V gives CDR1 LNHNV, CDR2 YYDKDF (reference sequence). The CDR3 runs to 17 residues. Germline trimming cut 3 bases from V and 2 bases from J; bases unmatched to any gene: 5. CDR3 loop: CATSSGTSGEPTDTQYF. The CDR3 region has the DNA TGTGCCACCAGCAGCGGGACTAGCGGGGAACCCACAGATACGCAGTATTTT.

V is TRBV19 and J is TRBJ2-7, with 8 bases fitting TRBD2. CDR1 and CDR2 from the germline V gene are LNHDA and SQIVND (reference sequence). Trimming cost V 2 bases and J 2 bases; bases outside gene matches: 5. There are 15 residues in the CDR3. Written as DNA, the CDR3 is TGTGCCAGTAGTATAAAGCGGGAGCTTGCCTACGAGCAGTACTTC. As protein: CASSIKRELAYEQYF.

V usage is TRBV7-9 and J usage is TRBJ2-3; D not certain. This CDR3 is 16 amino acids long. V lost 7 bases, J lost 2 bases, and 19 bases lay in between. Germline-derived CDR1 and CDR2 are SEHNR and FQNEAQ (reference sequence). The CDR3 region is CASKPRIEVITDTQYF. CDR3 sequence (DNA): TGTGCCAGCAAACCACGAATCGAGGTTATCACAGATACGCAGTATTTT.

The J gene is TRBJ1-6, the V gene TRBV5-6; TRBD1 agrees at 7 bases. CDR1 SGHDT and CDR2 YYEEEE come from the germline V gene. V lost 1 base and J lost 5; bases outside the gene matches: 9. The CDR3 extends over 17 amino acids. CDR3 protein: CASSLSGGRLHNSPLHF. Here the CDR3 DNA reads TGTGCCAGCAGCTTGTCAGGGGGAAGGCTCCATAATTCACCCCTCCACTTT.

The CDR3 loop is CAISGGTRSAQFF. CDR3 nucleotide sequence: TGTGCCATCTCCGGGGGGACACGTTCAGCCCAGTTCTTC. This chain links TRBV28 with TRBJ2-1, with D perhaps matching TRBD2 (7 bases). The germline V gene has CDR1 MDHEN and CDR2 SYDVKM. This CDR3 has 13 residues. V lost 10 bases to trimming and J lost 13 bases, with 23 bases between them.

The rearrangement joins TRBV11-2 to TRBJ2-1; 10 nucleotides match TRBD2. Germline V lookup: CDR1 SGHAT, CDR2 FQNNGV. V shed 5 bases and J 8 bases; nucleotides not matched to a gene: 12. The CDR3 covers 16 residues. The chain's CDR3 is CASSEVVLAGGHEQFF. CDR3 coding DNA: TGTGCCAGCAGCGAAGTAGTTTTAGCGGGGGGCCATGAGCAGTTCTTC. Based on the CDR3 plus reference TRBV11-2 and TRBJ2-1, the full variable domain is EAGVAQSPRYKIIEKRQSVAFWCNPISGHATLYWYQQILGQGPKLLIQFQNNGVVDDSQLPKDRFSAERLKGVDSTLKIQPAKLEDSAVYLCASSEVVLAGGHEQFFGPGTRLTVL.

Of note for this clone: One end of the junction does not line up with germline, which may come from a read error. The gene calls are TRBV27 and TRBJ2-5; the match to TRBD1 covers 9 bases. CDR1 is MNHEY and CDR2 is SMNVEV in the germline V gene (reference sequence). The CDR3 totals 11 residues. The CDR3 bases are TGTGCCAGCAGTTTAGGACAGGGGTTTCACTTC. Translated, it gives CASSLGQGFHF.

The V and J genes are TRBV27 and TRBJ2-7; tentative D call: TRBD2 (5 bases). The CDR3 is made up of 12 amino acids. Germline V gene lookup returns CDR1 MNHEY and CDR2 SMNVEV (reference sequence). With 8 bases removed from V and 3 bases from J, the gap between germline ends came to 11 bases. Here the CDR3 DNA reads TGTGCCAGCGGACGGGATGACTACGAGCAGTACTTC. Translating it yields CASGRDDYEQYF.

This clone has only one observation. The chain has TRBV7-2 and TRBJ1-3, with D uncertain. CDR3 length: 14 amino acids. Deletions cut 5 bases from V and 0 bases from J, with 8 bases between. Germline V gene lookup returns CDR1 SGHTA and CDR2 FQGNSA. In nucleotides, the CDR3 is TGTGCCAGCAGCCCAGGATTCTCTGGAAACACCATATATTTT. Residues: CASSPGFSGNTIYF. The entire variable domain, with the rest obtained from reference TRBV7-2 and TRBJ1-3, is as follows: GAGVSQSPSNKVTEKGKDVELRCDPISGHTALYWYRQSLGQGLEFLIYFQGNSAPDKSGLPSDRFSAERTGGSVSTLTIQRTQQEDSAVYLCASSPGFSGNTIYFGEGSWLTVV.

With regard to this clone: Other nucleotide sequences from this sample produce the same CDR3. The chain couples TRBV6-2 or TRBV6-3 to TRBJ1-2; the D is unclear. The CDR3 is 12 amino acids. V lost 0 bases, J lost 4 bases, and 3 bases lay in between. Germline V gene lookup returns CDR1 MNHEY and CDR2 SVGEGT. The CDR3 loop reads CASSYSSYGYTF. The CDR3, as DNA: TGTGCCAGCAGTTACTCCAGCTATGGCTACACCTTC.

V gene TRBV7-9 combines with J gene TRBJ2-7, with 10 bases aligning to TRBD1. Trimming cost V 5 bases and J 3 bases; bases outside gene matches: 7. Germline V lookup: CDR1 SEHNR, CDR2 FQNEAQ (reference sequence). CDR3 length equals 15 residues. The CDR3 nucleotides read TGTGCCAGCAGCCCCGGACAGGGGGGGTTCTACGAGCAGTACTTC. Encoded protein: CASSPGQGGFYEQYF.

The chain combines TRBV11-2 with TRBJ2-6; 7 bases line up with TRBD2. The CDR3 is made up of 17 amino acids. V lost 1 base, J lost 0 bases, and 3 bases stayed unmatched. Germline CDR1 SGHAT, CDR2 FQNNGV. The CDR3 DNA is TGTGCCAGCAGCTTAGGACTAGCAAACTCTGGGGCCAACGTCCTGACTTTC. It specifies CASSLGLANSGANVLTF.

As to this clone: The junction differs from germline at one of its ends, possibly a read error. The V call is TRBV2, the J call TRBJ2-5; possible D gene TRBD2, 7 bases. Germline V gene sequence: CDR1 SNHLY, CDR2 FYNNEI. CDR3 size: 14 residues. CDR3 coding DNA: TGTGCCAGCAGTGAATACGGGACACCCTCTGGGGGGGACTTC. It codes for CASSEYGTPSGGDF.

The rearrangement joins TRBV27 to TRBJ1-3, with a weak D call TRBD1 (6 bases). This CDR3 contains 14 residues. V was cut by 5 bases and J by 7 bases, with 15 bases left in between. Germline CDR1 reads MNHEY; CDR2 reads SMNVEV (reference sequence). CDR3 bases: TGTGCCAGCAGTCCACTCCAGGGGTGGAACACCATATATTTT. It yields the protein CASSPLQGWNTIYF.

The CDR3 bases are TGTGCCAGCAGCTCGGGGAGCGGGAGCTCCTACAATGAGCAGTTCTTC. Its translation: CASSSGSGSSYNEQFF. The chain joins TRBV5-6 to TRBJ2-1; 8 nucleotides line up with TRBD2. From germline, CDR1 is SGHDT and CDR2 YYEEEE. J was trimmed by 0 bases and V by 3 bases; bases with no gene match: 5. The CDR3 is made up of 16 amino acids.

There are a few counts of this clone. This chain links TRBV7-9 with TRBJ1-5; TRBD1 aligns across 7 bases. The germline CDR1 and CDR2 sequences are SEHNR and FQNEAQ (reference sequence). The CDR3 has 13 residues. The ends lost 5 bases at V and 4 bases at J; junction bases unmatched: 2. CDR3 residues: CASSRDSNQPQHF. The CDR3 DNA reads TGTGCCAGCAGCCGGGACAGTAATCAGCCCCAGCATTTT.

Here the CDR3 DNA reads TGTGCCAGCAGTTTCCAGGGTGGGGACACCGGGGAGCTGTTTTTT. Its protein product is CASSFQGGDTGELFF. V usage is TRBV2 and J usage is TRBJ2-2, with D tentatively TRBD1 (5 bases). V was cut by 5 bases and J by 3 bases, with 13 bases left in between. The CDR3 runs to 15 residues. Looked up from germline, CDR1 is SNHLY and CDR2 is FYNNEI.

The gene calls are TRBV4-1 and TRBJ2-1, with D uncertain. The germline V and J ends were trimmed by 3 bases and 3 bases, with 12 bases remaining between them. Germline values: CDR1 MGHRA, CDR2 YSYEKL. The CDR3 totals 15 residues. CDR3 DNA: TGCGCCAGCAGCCACGACAACCTCCTCTACAATGAGCAGTTCTTC. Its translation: CASSHDNLLYNEQFF.

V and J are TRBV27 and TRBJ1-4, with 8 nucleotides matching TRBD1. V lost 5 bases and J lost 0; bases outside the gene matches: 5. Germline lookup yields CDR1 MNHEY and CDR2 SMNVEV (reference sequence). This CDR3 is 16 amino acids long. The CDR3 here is CASSTLQGATNEKLFF. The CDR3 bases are TGTGCCAGCAGTACCTTACAGGGGGCAACTAATGAAAAACTGTTTTTT.

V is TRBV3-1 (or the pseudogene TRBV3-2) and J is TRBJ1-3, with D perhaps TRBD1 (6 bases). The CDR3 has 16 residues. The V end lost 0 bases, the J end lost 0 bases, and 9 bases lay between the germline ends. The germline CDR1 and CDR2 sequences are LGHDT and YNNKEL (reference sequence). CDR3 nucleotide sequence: TGTGCCAGCAGCCAAGATTGGGACATCTCTGGAAACACCATATATTTT. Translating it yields CASSQDWDISGNTIYF.

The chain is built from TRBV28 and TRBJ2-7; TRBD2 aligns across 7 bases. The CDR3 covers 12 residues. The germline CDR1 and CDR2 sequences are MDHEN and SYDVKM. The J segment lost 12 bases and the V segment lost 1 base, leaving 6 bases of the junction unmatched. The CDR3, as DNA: TGTGCCAGCAGTTTATTAACGGGAGGACGGTACTTC. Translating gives CASSLLTGGRYF.

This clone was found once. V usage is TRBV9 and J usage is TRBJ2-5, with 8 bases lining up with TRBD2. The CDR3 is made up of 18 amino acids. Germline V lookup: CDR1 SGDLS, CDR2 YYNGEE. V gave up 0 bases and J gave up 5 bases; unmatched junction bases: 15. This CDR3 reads CASSVGGSGGALRETQYF. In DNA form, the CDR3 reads TGTGCCAGCAGCGTAGGGGGGAGCGGGGGTGCCCTCCGCGAGACCCAGTACTTC.

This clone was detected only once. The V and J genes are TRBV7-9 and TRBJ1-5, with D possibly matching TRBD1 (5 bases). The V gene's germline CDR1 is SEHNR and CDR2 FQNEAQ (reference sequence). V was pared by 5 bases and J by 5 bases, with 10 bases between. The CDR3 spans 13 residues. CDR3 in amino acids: CASSTTGYQPQHF. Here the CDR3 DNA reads TGTGCCAGCAGCACAACAGGTTATCAGCCCCAGCATTTT.

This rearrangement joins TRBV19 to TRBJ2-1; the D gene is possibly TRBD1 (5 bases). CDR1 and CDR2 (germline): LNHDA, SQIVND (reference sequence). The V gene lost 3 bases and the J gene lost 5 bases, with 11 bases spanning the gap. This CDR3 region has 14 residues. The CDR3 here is CASSIWVGDNEQFF. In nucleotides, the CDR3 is TGTGCCAGTAGTATTTGGGTAGGGGACAATGAGCAGTTCTTC.

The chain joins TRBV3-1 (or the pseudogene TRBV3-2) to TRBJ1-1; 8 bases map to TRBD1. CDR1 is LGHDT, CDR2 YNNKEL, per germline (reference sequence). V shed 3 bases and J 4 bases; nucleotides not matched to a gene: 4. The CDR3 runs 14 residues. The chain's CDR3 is CASSHVRGPTEAFF. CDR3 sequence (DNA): TGTGCCAGCAGCCACGTCAGGGGGCCCACTGAAGCTTTCTTT.

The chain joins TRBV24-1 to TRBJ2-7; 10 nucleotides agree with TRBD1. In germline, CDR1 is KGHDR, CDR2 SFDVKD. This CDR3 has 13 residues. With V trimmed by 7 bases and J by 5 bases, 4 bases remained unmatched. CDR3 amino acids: CATSGTGVHEQYF. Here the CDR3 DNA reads TGTGCCACCAGCGGGACAGGGGTCCACGAGCAGTACTTC.

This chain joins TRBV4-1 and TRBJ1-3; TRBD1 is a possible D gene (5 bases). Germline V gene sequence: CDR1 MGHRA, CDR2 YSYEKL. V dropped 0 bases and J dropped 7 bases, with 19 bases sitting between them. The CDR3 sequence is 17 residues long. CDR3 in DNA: TGCGCCAGCAGCCAAGACCGGGGGGGACCCCCATTCAACACCATATATTTT. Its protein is CASSQDRGGPPFNTIYF.

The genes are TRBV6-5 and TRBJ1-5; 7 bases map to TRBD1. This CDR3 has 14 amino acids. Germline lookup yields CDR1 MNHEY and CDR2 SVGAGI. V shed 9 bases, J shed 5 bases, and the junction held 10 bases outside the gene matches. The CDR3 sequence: CARNRDSPDQPQHF. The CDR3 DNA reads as TGTGCCAGGAACAGGGACAGTCCGGATCAGCCCCAGCATTTT.